This paragraph covers one T cell receptor (beta chain) sequence. Its antigen is not known. The entry originates in a study of cytomegalovirus exposure and HLA in healthy donors. Study outcomes and limitations: Later on, an analysis tied approximately 17,000 TCR beta sequences to HLA alleles at 0.05 false discovery rate. Most CMV-associated TCR beta chains were later found to appear HLA-restricted.

Healthy bone marrow donors made up the donors. At collection, donors were nominally healthy, but unrecorded immune exposures were probable. The PCR employed 60 Vbeta primers together with 13 Jbeta primers. Clones were sequenced by immunoSEQ multiplex PCR, and TCRdb holds only the in-frame ones, with some missing. The sample carries more than 75,000 clones, 75% to 90% recorded once. Sequencing used PBMCs. The source of this sequence is a man younger than 35 in good health and CMV-seronegative.

CDR3 nucleotide sequence: TGTGCCAGCAGCTTAGCGTCTAGCAGGAACACTGAAGCTTTCTTT. It is translated as CASSLASSRNTEAFF. The chain combines TRBV7-9 with TRBJ1-1; D unclear. The CDR3 sequence is 15 residues long. Germline V gene lookup returns CDR1 SEHNR and CDR2 FQNEAQ (reference sequence). V lost 0 bases, J lost 1 base, and 9 bases lay in between.